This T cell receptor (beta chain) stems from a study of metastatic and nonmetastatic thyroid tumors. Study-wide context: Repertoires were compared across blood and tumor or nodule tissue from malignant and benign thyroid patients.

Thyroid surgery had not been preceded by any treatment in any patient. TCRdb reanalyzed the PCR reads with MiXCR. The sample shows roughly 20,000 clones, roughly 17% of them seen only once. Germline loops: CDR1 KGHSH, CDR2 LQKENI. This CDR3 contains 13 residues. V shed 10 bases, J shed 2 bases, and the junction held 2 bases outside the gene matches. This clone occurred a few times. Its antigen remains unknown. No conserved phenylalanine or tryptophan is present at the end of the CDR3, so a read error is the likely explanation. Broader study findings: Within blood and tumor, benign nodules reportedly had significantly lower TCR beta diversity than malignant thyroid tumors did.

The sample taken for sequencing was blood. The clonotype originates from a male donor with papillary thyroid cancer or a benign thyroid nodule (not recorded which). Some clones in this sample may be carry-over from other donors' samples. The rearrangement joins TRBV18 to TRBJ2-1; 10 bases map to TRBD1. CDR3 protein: CATGQGAYNEQFL. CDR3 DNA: TGTGCCACCGGACAGGGGGCCTACAATGAGCAGTTCCTC.